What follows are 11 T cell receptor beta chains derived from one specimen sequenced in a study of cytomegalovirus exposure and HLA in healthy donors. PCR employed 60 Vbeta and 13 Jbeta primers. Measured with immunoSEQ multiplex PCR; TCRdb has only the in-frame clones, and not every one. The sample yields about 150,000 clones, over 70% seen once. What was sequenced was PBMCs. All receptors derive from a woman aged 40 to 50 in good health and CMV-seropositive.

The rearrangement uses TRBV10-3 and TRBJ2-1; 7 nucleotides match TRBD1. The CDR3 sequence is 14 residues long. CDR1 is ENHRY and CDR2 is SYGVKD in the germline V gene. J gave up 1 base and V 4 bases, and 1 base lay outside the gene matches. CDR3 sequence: CAISGQGSYNEQFF. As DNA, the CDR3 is TGTGCCATCAGTGGACAGGGATCCTACAATGAGCAGTTCTTC.

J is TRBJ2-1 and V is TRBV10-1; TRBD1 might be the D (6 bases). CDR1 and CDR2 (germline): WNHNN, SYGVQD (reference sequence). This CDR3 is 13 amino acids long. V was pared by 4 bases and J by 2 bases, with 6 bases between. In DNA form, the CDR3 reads TGCGCCAGCAGTGGGGGGCCCTACAATGAGCAGTTCTTC. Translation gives CASSGGPYNEQFF.

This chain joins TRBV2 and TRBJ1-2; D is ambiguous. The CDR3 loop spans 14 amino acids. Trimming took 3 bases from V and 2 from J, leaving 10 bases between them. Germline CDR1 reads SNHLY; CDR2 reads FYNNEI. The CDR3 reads CASSDPSWNYGYTF. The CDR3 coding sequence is TGTGCCAGCAGTGACCCCAGTTGGAACTATGGCTACACCTTC.

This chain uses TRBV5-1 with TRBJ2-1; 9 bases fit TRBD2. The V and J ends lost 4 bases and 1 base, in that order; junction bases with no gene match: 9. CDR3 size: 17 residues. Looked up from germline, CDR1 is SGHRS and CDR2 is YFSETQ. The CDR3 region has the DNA TGCGCCAGCAGCCATCGGTACGCGGGGGGGTCCTACAATGAGCAGTTCTTC. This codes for CASSHRYAGGSYNEQFF.

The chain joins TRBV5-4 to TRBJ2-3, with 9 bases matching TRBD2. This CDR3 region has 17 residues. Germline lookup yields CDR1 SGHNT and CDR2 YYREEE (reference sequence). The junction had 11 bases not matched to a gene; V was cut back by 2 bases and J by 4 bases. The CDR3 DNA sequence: TGTGCCAGCAGCTTACCCCGACTAGCGGCAGGGGCAGATACGCAGTATTTT. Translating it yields CASSLPRLAAGADTQYF.

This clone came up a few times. This CDR3 is CASSATEWGPEAFF. The CDR3 DNA reads TGTGCCAGCAGCGCGACAGAGTGGGGCCCTGAAGCTTTCTTT. The chain carries TRBV9 and TRBJ1-1; weak D call: TRBD1 (5 bases). Deletions cut 3 bases from V and 6 bases from J, with 15 bases between. Germline V gene data show CDR1 as SGDLS and CDR2 as YYNGEE. This CDR3 has 14 amino acids.

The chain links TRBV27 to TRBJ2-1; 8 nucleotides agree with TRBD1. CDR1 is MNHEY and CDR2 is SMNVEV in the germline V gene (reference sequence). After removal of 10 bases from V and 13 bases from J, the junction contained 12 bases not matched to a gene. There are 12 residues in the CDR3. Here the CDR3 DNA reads TGTGCCACCCAAGGACAGGGCTATTTCCAGTTCTTC. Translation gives CATQGQGYFQFF.

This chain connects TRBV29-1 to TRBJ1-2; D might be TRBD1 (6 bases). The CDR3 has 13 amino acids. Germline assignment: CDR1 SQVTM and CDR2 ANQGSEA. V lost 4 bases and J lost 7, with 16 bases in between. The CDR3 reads CSVVTGILGGYTF. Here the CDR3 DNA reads TGCAGCGTTGTTACAGGGATCCTTGGTGGCTACACCTTC. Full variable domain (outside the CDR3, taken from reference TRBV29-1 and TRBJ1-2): SAVISQKPSRDICQRGTSLTIQCQVDSQVTMMFWYRQQPGQSLTLIATANQGSEATYESGFVIDKFPISRPNLTFSTLTVSNMSPEDSSIYLCSVVTGILGGYTFGSGTRLTVV.

CDR3 residues: CASSTGQVVNEQFF. The CDR3 DNA reads as TGTGCCAGTAGTACCGGACAGGTTGTCAATGAGCAGTTCTTC. The rearrangement links TRBV19 to TRBJ2-1, with 7 positions matching TRBD1. Trimming cost V 4 bases and J 6 bases; bases outside gene matches: 6. CDR3 length: 14 residues. The V gene's germline CDR1 is LNHDA and CDR2 SQIVND (reference sequence).

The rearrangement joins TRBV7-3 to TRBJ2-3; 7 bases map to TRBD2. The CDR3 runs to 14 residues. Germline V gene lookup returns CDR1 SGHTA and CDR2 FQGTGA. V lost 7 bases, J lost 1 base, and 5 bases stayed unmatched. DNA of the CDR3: TGTGCCAGCACCGGGAGGCACGGCACAGATACGCAGTATTTT. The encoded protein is CASTGRHGTDTQYF.

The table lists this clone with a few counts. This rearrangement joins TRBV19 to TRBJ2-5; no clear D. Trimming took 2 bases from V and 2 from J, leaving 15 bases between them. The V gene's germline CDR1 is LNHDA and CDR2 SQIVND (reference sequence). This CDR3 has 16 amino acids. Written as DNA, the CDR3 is TGTGCCAGTAGTATACGACATGGGCAACCACAAGAGACCCAGTACTTC. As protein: CASSIRHGQPQETQYF.